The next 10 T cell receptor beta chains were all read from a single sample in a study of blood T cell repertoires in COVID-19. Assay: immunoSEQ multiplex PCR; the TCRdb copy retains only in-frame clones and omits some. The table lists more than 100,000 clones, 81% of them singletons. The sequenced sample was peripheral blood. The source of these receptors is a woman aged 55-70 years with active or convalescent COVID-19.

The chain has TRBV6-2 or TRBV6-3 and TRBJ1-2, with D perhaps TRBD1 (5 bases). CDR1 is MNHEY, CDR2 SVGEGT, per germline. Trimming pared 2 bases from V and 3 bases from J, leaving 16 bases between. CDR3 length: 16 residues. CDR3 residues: CASSYTGLSRYYGYTF. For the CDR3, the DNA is TGTGCCAGCAGTTACACAGGATTATCGCGATACTATGGCTACACCTTC.

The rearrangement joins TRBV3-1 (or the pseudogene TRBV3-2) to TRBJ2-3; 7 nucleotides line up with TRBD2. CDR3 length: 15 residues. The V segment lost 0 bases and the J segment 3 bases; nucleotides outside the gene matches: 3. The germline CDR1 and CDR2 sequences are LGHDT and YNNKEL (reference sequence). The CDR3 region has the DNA TGTGCCAGCAGCCAAGACGCGGGAGTAACAGATACGCAGTATTTT. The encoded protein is CASSQDAGVTDTQYF.

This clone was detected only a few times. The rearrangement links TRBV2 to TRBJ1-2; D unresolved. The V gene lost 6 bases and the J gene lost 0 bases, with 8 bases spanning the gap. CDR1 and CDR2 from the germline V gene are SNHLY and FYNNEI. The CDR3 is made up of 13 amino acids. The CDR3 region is CASRPDSNYGYTF. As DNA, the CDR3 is TGTGCCAGCAGGCCTGACTCTAACTATGGCTACACCTTC.

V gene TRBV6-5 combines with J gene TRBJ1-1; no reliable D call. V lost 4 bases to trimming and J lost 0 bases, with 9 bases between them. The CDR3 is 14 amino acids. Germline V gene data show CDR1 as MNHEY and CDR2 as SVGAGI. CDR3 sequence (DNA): TGTGCCAGCAGTTCCGCAGACATGAACACTGAAGCTTTCTTT. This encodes CASSSADMNTEAFF.

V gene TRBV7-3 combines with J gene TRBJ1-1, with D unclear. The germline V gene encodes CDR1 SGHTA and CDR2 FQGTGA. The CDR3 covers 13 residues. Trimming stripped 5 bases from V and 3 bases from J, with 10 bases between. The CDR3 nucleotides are TGTGCCAGCAGCCGCCGGGTGGACACTGAAGCTTTCTTT. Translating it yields CASSRRVDTEAFF. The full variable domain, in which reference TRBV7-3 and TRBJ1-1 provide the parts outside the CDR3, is GAGVSQTPSNKVTEKGKYVELRCDPISGHTALYWYRQSLGQGPEFLIYFQGTGAADDSGLPNDRFFAVRPEGSVSTLKIQRTERGDSAVYLCASSRRVDTEAFFGQGTRLTVV.

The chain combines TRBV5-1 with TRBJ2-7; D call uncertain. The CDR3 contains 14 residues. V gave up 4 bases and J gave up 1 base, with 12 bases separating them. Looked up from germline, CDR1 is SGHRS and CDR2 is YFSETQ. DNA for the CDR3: TGCGCCAGCAGCGGGTCGGTGGAGTCCTACGAGCAGTACTTC. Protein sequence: CASSGSVESYEQYF.

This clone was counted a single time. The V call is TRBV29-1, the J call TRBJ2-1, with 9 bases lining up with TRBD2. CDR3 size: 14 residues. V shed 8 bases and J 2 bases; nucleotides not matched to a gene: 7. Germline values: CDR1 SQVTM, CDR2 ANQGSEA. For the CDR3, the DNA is TGCAGCCTACTCATAGCGGGGGCCTACAATGAGCAGTTCTTC. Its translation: CSLLIAGAYNEQFF.

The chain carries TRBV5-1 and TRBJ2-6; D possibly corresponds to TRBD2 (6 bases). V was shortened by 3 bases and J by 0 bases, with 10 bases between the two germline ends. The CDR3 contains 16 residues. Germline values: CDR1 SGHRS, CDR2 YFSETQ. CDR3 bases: TGCGCCAGCAGCTCCGGGGGAAGCTCTGGGGCCAACGTCCTGACTTTC. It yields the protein CASSSGGSSGANVLTF.

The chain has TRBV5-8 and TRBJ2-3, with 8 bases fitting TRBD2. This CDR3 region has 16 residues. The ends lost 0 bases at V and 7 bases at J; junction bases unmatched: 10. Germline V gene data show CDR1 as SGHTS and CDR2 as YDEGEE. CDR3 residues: CASSLGLAGPINTQYF. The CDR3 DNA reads TGTGCCAGCAGCTTGGGTCTAGCGGGTCCCATAAATACGCAGTATTTT. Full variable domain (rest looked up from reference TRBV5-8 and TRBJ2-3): EAGVTQSPTHLIKTRGQQATLRCSPISGHTSVYWYQQALGLGLQFLLWYDEGEERNRGNFPPRFSGRQFPNYSSELNVNALELEDSALYLCASSLGLAGPINTQYFGPGTRLTVL.

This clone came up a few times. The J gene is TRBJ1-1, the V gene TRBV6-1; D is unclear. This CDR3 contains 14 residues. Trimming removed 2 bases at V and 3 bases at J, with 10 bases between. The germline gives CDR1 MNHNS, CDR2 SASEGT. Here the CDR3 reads CASSEFVADTEAFF. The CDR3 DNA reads TGTGCCAGCAGTGAATTTGTAGCGGACACTGAAGCTTTCTTT.